Included here is one T cell receptor (beta chain) sequence, with context. Using immunoSEQ multiplex PCR, the repertoire was profiled, and TCRdb retains in-frame clones only, with some absent. The profile shows about 140,000 clones, 80% to 85% of them singletons. The data originate from a study of blood T cell repertoires in COVID-19. The overall study: Nucleic acid was either cDNA or gDNA, and it came from T cells, B-cell-depleted T cells, or PBMCs.

With 4 bases removed from V and 1 base from J, the gap between germline ends came to 7 bases. Germline CDR1 SGHNT, CDR2 YYREEE (reference sequence). The CDR3 extends over 13 amino acids. Participant-given clinical history determined each cohort assignment. Those designated as exposed participants met a COVID-19 case within 2 weeks before study entry. This receptor was obtained from a man between 65 and 85 years old who had been exposed to COVID-19. The chain joins TRBV5-4 to TRBJ2-3, with D maybe TRBD2 (6 bases). The specimen was PBMCs or T cells enriched from blood (not recorded which). The CDR3 sequence: CASSPGGTDTQYF. The CDR3 DNA sequence: TGTGCCAGCAGCCCGGGGGGCACAGATACGCAGTATTTT.